This TCR beta chain was sequenced during a study of neurological immune-mediated disorders. TCRdb reanalysed the 5' RACE reads using MiXCR and keeps one entry per CDR3 protein. The sample yields about 33,000 distinct CDR3 sequences, around 13% seen once. The V end lost 5 bases, the J end lost 7 bases, and 12 bases lay between the germline ends. Germline V CDR1 and CDR2: SGHTA, FQGTGA. This CDR3 comprises 13 residues. This clonotype was counted ten times or more. Time point: longitudinal time-point 2. Volunteers at a blood bank in Maryland, USA, were the healthy controls. The genes are TRBV7-3 and TRBJ1-5; D perhaps matches TRBD1 (5 bases). The sequencing input was PBMCs. This clonotype was sampled from a woman between 40 and 50 years old in good health. The CDR3 sequence is CASSARGGQPQHF. The CDR3, as DNA: TGTGCCAGCAGCGCCCGCGGGGGACAGCCCCAGCATTTT.